The clone carrying this TCR beta chain has only one observation. These data originate in a study of blood T cell repertoires in COVID-19. Looking at the study overall: The United States, Italy and Spain supplied acute and convalescent COVID-19 samples. T cells, B-cell-depleted T cells, or PBMCs supplied cDNA or gDNA.

Seattle-derived patients entered the study during active infection and were followed longitudinally. Authors' methods: Nucleated cell counts were estimated from reference gene primer amplification. Measured with immunoSEQ multiplex PCR; TCRdb has only the in-frame clones, and not every one. V, J and clone size derive from that table, while D and trimming were established from the DNA sequence. The sample has fewer than 350,000 clones, approximately 87% seen once. The germline gives CDR1 MNHEY, CDR2 SVGAGI. CDR3 length: 14 amino acids. V gave up 6 bases and J gave up 5 bases, with 16 bases separating them.

The J gene is TRBJ1-1, the V gene TRBV6-5; D unclear. Sequenced: peripheral blood. The clonotype originates from a woman aged 30 to 39 with COVID-19, enrolled during active disease. DNA for the CDR3: TGTGCCAGCAGCCGCCTGGGCACGGGGACTGAAGCTTTCTTT. Protein: CASSRLGTGTEAFF.